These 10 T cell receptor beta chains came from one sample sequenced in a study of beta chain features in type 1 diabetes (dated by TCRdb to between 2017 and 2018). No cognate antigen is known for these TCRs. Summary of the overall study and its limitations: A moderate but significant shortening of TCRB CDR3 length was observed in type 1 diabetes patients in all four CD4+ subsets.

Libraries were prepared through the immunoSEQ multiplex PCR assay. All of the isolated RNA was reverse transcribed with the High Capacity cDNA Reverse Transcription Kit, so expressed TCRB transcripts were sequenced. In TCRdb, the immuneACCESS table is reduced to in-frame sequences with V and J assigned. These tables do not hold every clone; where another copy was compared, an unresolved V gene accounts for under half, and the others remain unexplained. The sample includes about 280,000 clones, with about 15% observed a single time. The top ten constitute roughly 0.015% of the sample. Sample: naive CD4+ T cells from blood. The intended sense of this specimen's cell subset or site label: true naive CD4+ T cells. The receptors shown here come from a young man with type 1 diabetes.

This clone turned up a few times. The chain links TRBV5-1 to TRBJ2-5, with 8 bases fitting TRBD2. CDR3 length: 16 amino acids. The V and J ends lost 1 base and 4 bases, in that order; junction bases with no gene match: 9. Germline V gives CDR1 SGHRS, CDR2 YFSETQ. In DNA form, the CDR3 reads TGCGCCAGCAGCTTGTCGACGGGAGGGATTCGAGAGACCCAGTACTTC. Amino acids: CASSLSTGGIRETQYF.

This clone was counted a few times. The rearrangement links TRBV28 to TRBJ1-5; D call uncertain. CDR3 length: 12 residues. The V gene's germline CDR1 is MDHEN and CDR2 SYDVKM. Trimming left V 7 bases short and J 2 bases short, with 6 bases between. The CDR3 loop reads CASTEGNQPQHF. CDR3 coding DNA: TGTGCCAGCACAGAGGGCAATCAGCCCCAGCATTTT.

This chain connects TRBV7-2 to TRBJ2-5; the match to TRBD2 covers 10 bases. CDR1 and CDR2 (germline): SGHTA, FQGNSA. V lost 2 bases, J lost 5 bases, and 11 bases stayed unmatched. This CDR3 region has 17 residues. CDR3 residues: CASSLISGGAVWETQYF. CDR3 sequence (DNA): TGTGCCAGCAGCTTAATAAGCGGGGGGGCTGTTTGGGAGACCCAGTACTTC.

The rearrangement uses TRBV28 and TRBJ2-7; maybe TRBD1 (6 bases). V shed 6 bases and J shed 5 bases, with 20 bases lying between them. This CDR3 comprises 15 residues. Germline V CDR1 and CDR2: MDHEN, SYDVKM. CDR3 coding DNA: TGTGCCAGCAGCAACGTCCTTACAGGGAAAGACGAGCAGTACTTC. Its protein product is CASSNVLTGKDEQYF.

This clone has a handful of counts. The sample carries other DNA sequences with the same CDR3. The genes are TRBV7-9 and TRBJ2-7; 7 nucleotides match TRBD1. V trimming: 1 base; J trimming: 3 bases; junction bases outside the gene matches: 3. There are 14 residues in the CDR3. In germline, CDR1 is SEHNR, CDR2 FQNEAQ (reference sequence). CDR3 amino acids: CASSLGGQSYEQYF. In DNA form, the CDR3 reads TGTGCCAGCAGCTTAGGGGGACAGAGCTACGAGCAGTACTTC.

This chain's CDR3 is CASSLAASGVSYEQYF. CDR3 nucleotides: TGCGCCAGCAGCTTGGCCGCTAGCGGGGTCTCCTACGAGCAGTACTTC. This sequence joins TRBV5-1 and TRBJ2-7, with 9 bases that match TRBD2. CDR1 is SGHRS and CDR2 is YFSETQ in the germline V gene. Trimming at V came to 0 bases and at J to 0 bases, leaving 4 bases not matched to a gene. The CDR3 sequence is 16 residues long.

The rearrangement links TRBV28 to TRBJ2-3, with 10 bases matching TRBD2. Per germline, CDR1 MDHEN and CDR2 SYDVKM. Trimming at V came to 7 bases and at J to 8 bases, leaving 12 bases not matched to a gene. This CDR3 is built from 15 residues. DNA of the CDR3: TGTGCCAGCACCAAGGCGGGGCTAGCGGGGGCTACGCAGTATTTT. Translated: CASTKAGLAGATQYF.

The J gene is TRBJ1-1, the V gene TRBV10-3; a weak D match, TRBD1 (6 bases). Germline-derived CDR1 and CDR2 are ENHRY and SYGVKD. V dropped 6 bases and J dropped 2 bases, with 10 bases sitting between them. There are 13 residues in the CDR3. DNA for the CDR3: TGTGCCATCAGATACAGGGAAAACACTGAAGCTTTCTTT. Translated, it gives CAIRYRENTEAFF.

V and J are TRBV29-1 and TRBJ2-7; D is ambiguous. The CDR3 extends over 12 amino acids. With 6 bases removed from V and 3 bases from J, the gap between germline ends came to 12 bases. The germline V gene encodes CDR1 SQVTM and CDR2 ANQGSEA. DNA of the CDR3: TGCAGCGTAGCCCGACTGGACTACGAGCAGTACTTC. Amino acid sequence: CSVARLDYEQYF.

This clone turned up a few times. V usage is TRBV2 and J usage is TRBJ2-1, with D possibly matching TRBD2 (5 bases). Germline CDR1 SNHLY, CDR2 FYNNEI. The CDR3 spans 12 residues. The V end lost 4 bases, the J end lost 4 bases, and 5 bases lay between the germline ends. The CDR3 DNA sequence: TGTGCCAGCAGTGGAGGGTACAATGAGCAGTTCTTC. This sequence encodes CASSGGYNEQFF.